A single sample is the source of the 23 T cell receptor beta chains below, sequenced in a study of cytomegalovirus exposure and HLA in healthy donors (dated by TCRdb to about 2017). The library came from the immunoSEQ multiplex PCR assay. For the multiplex PCR, a mixture combining 60 forward primers for TCR Vbeta segments and 13 reverse primers for TCR Jbeta segments was used. TCRdb re-hosts the immuneACCESS table, in-frame sequences only. Its copies lack some clones; in the studies checked, an unresolved V gene accounts for under half of them, and the cause for the rest is not known. Here the sample has 200,000 to 250,000 clones; 77% occur a single time. The ten biggest clones cover roughly 2.5% of the sample. The sample comprised PBMCs. The receptor source for this set is a woman in her sixties or seventies in good health and CMV-seropositive.

This clone was counted a few times. As DNA, the CDR3 is TGTGCTAGTGGATGGGGGGTTCGGAACACTGAAGCTTTCTTT. Protein: CASGWGVRNTEAFF. This chain links TRBV12-5 with TRBJ1-1, with D perhaps TRBD1 (5 bases). This CDR3 has 14 amino acids. The germline V gene encodes CDR1 LGHNT and CDR2 FRNRAP. V was clipped by 6 bases and J by 1 base, with 12 bases between them.

This chain connects TRBV28 to TRBJ2-1; D is uncertain. Germline V gives CDR1 MDHEN, CDR2 SYDVKM. The CDR3 consists of 12 residues. Trimming left V 6 bases short and J 1 base short, with 4 bases between. The CDR3 nucleotides read TGTGCCAGCAGGCAGTCCTACAATGAGCAGTTCTTC. Amino acids: CASRQSYNEQFF. Full variable domain (rest looked up from reference TRBV28 and TRBJ2-1): DVKVTQSSRYLVKRTGEKVFLECVQDMDHENMFWYRQDPGLGLRLIYFSYDVKMKEKGDIPEGYSVSREKKERFSLILESASTNQTSMYLCASRQSYNEQFFGPGTRLTVL.

The chain combines TRBV28 with TRBJ2-7; possibly TRBD2 for D (5 bases). Germline assignment: CDR1 MDHEN and CDR2 SYDVKM. The CDR3 is 12 residues long. V was cut by 2 bases and J by 3 bases, with 5 bases left in between. The CDR3 reads CASSLRGYEQYF. The CDR3 coding sequence is TGTGCCAGCAGTTTACGGGGCTACGAGCAGTACTTC.

The V call is TRBV15, the J call TRBJ1-1; the match to TRBD1 covers 8 bases. This CDR3 has 15 amino acids. Looked up from germline, CDR1 is LNHNV and CDR2 is YYDKDF (reference sequence). Trimming took 3 bases from V and 5 from J; bases not matched to a gene: 8. Here the CDR3 reads CATSSKDRDYTEAFF. In DNA form, the CDR3 reads TGTGCCACCAGCAGCAAGGACAGGGACTATACTGAAGCTTTCTTT.

This clone was detected only a few times. This chain links TRBV2 with TRBJ2-7; 7 bases line up with TRBD1. The CDR3 sequence is 15 residues long. V trimming: 5 bases; J trimming: 5 bases; junction bases outside the gene matches: 12. CDR1 and CDR2 (germline): SNHLY, FYNNEI. The CDR3 loop reads CASSREGAPGNEQYF. The CDR3, as DNA: TGTGCCAGCAGTCGAGAGGGGGCCCCGGGCAACGAGCAGTACTTC.

The V gene is TRBV5-8, the J gene TRBJ1-4; tentative D call: TRBD1 (5 bases). Germline CDR1 SGHTS, CDR2 YDEGEE. The CDR3 sequence is 17 residues long. Trimming left V 1 base short and J 7 bases short, with 20 bases between. Here the CDR3 reads CASSLSPSGIMVEKLFF. DNA of the CDR3: TGTGCCAGCAGCTTGAGCCCCTCAGGGATTATGGTTGAAAAACTGTTTTTT.

This chain uses TRBV30 with TRBJ2-6; TRBD1 matches at 9 bases. V was pared by 4 bases and J by 4 bases, with 8 bases of the junction left unmatched. The CDR3 is 16 amino acids. Germline CDR1 GTSNPN, CDR2 SVGIG (reference sequence). The CDR3 spells CAWTRDRVGGANVLTF. Written as DNA, the CDR3 is TGTGCCTGGACCCGGGACAGGGTGGGGGGGGCCAACGTCCTGACTTTC.

CDR3 coding DNA: TGTGCCAGCAGCATCGACAGGGAATCCTACGAGCAGTACTTC. This translates into CASSIDRESYEQYF. The genes are TRBV11-1 and TRBJ2-7; TRBD1 matches at 7 bases. The CDR3 spans 14 residues. From germline, CDR1 is SGHAT and CDR2 FQDESV (reference sequence). V trimming: 5 bases; J trimming: 1 base; junction bases outside the gene matches: 5.

The chain combines TRBV7-9 with TRBJ2-5, with TRBD2 matching 15 bases. Germline CDR1 reads SEHNR; CDR2 reads FQNEAQ (reference sequence). The CDR3 covers 19 residues. The V and J ends lost 5 bases and 5 bases, in that order; junction bases with no gene match: 15. The CDR3 nucleotides are TGTGCCAGCAGCGGCTCGGGACTAGCGGGGGGATCCAGGTTTGAGACCCAGTACTTC. This codes for CASSGSGLAGGSRFETQYF.

This sequence joins TRBV2 and TRBJ2-5; 9 nucleotides match TRBD1. The J call is in doubt because the DNA end fits TRBJ2-7 better. CDR3 length: 15 residues. The germline V gene has CDR1 SNHLY and CDR2 FYNNEI. As DNA, the CDR3 is TGTGCCAGCAGTGTTACCGGGACAGGGTGGTACGAGCAGTACTTC. Translated: CASSVTGTGWYEQYF.

The chain employs TRBV5-1 and TRBJ2-5, with a weak D call TRBD1 (6 bases). V lost 2 bases, J lost 4 bases, and 12 bases lay in between. This CDR3 region has 14 residues. Germline V lookup: CDR1 SGHRS, CDR2 YFSETQ. CDR3 sequence (DNA): TGCGCCAGCAGCTTTCTCCGGGACACAGAGACCCAGTACTTC. Encoded protein: CASSFLRDTETQYF.

The V gene is TRBV4-2, the J gene TRBJ2-2; 10 bases map to TRBD2. CDR3 length: 16 residues. J lost 7 bases, V lost 1 base, and 6 bases had no gene match. Germline V lookup: CDR1 LGHNA, CDR2 YNFKEQ. CDR3 DNA sequence: TGTGCCAGCAGCCAAGTAACTAGCGGGGATGTCGGGGAGCTGTTTTTT. Translated, it gives CASSQVTSGDVGELFF.

The chain recombines TRBV29-1 with TRBJ2-7; 9 bases agree with TRBD2. This CDR3 spans 13 amino acids. Losses at the gene ends were 8 bases for V and 1 base for J; bases not matched to a gene: 6. Germline CDR1 and CDR2: SQVTM and ANQGSEA. CDR3 nucleotides: TGCAGCCTGAAGCGGGGGGAATCCTACGAGCAGTACTTC. Protein: CSLKRGESYEQYF.

DNA of the CDR3: TGTGCCAGCAGTGATCCCAGACTGGAGACCCAGTACTTC. The encoded protein is CASSDPRLETQYF. V is TRBV25-1 and J is TRBJ2-5; D unclear. CDR1 MGHDK and CDR2 SYGVNS come from the germline V gene. V lost 3 bases, J lost 5 bases, and 10 bases lay in between. The CDR3 covers 13 residues.

The chain joins TRBV7-6 to TRBJ2-2; maybe TRBD2 (5 bases). From germline, CDR1 is SGHVS and CDR2 FNYEAQ. There are 14 residues in the CDR3. Trimming pared 5 bases from V and 4 bases from J, leaving 11 bases between. DNA of the CDR3: TGTGCCAGCAGCCCAAGGGCGGGCACCGGGGAGCTGTTTTTT. Protein: CASSPRAGTGELFF.

The J gene is TRBJ2-7, the V gene TRBV5-4; 11 nucleotides agree with TRBD1. The germline V gene encodes CDR1 SGHNT and CDR2 YYREEE (reference sequence). V shed 4 bases, J shed 2 bases, and the junction held 5 bases outside the gene matches. The CDR3 covers 15 residues. CDR3 nucleotides: TGTGCCAGCAGCCAGGGACAGGGGGGCCCCTACGAGCAGTACTTC. The encoded protein is CASSQGQGGPYEQYF.

This chain joins TRBV6-1 and TRBJ2-7; tentative D call: TRBD1 (6 bases). The CDR3 extends over 14 amino acids. The ends were cut back, 4 bases at V and 2 bases at J, with 12 bases in the middle. Germline values: CDR1 MNHNS, CDR2 SASEGT. The CDR3 region has the DNA TGTGCCAGCAGTGCCCGACAGGCACCCTACGAGCAGTACTTC. Translating gives CASSARQAPYEQYF.

V and J are TRBV7-7 and TRBJ2-3; TRBD2 aligns across 13 bases. CDR1 is SSHAT, CDR2 FNYEAQ, per germline (reference sequence). The CDR3 runs to 16 residues. The ends lost 5 bases at V and 2 bases at J; junction bases unmatched: 4. The DNA for the CDR3 is TGTGCCAGCAGCCCACTAGCGGGGGGGTTCACAGATACGCAGTATTTT. Translating it yields CASSPLAGGFTDTQYF. The whole variable domain, remainder taken from reference TRBV7-7 and TRBJ2-3, is GAGVSQSPRYKVTKRGQDVTLRCDPISSHATLYWYQQALGQGPEFLTYFNYEAQPDKSGLPSDRFSAERPEGSISTLTIQRTEQRDSAMYRCASSPLAGGFTDTQYFGPGTRLTVL.

J is TRBJ1-3 and V is TRBV18; D is unresolved. The length of the CDR3 is 13 residues. V gave up 3 bases and J gave up 8 bases, with 11 bases separating them. CDR1 is KGHSH, CDR2 LQKENI, per germline. CDR3 in DNA: TGTGCCAGCTCACCCTCAGCGCGGGACACCATATATTTT. Protein sequence: CASSPSARDTIYF.

The chain carries TRBV29-1 and TRBJ1-2, with TRBD1 identical over 10 bases. Trimming removed 4 bases from V and 5 bases from J; junction bases left unmatched: 7. The germline CDR1 and CDR2 sequences are SQVTM and ANQGSEA. The CDR3 sequence is 14 residues long. CDR3 sequence reads: CSVGRDRGSYGYTF. As DNA, the CDR3 is TGCAGCGTTGGGAGGGACAGGGGAAGTTATGGCTACACCTTC.

The V and J genes are TRBV28 and TRBJ1-5; perhaps TRBD1 as D (5 bases). Deletions cut 7 bases from V and 2 bases from J, with 15 bases between. Germline V lookup: CDR1 MDHEN, CDR2 SYDVKM. This CDR3 contains 15 residues. The CDR3 nucleotides read TGTGCCAGCACCCGGGGGGGTTTGGGCAATCAGCCCCAGCATTTT. Translation gives CASTRGGLGNQPQHF. Full variable domain (remainder filled in from reference TRBV28 and TRBJ1-5): DVKVTQSSRYLVKRTGEKVFLECVQDMDHENMFWYRQDPGLGLRLIYFSYDVKMKEKGDIPEGYSVSREKKERFSLILESASTNQTSMYLCASTRGGLGNQPQHFGDGTRLSIL.

This clone was counted only a few times. V is TRBV5-8 and J is TRBJ2-4, with TRBD1 matching 7 bases. The J segment lost 5 bases and the V segment lost 5 bases, leaving 4 bases of the junction unmatched. The CDR3 is made up of 13 amino acids. Germline CDR1 is SGHTS and CDR2 is YDEGEE. The CDR3 reads CASSPGQQNIQYF. The DNA of the CDR3 is TGTGCCAGCAGTCCGGGACAGCAAAACATTCAGTACTTC.

The V gene is TRBV4-1, the J gene TRBJ1-2; D not resolved. The CDR3 runs 14 residues. CDR1 MGHRA and CDR2 YSYEKL come from the germline V gene. V lost 1 base to trimming and J lost 4 bases, with 10 bases between them. CDR3 sequence: CASSQGGSIYGYTF. CDR3 in DNA: TGCGCCAGCAGCCAAGGCGGCAGCATCTATGGCTACACCTTC.